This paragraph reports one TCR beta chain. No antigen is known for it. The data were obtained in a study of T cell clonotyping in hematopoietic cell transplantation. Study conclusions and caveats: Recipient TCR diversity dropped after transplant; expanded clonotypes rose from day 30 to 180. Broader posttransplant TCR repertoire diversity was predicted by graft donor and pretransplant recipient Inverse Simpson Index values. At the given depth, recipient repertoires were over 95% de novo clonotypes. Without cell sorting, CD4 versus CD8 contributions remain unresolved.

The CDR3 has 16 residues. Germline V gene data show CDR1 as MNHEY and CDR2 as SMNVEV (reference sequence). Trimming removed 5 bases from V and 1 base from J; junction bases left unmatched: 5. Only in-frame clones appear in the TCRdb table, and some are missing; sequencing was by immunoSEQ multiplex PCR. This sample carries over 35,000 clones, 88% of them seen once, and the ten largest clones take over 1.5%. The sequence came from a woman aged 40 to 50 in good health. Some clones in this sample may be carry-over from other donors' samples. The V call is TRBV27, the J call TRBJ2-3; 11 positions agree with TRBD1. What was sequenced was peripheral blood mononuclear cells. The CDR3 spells CASSPGQGDGTDTQYF. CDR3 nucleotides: TGTGCCAGCAGTCCGGGACAGGGGGATGGCACAGATACGCAGTATTTT.